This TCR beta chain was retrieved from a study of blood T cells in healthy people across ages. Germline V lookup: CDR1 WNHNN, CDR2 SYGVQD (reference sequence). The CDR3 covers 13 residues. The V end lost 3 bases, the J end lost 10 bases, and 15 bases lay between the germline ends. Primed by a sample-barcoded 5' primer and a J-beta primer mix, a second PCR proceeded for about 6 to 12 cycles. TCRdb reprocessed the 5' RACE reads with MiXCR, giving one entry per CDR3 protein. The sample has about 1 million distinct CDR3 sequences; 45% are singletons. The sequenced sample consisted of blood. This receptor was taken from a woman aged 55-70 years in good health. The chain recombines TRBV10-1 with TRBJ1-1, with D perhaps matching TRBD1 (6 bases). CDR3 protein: CASSDRGVGGAFF. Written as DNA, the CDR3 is TGCGCCAGCAGTGACAGGGGCGTTGGGGGAGCTTTCTTT.